This T cell receptor beta chain appears in the sequencing data of a study of T cells in Graves' hyperthyroidism and ophthalmopathy. This clonotype came up many times. Lactation, pregnancy, other autoimmune disease or uncontrolled infection led to exclusion of patients. Blood was obtained at the first hyperthyroidism diagnosis, which preceded any ophthalmopathy symptoms. Authors of the study amplified TCR beta CDR3 regions from RNA transcripts. The HTBI primer set drove a first-round RT-PCR of the TCR CDR3. TCRdb called the multiplex PCR reads again in MiXCR, with one record for every CDR3 protein. The sample consists of around 700,000 distinct CDR3 sequences, over 15% of them appearing once. V was clipped by 1 base and J by 19 bases, with 17 bases between them. This CDR3 is built from 13 residues.

This clonotype was sampled from a woman in her fifties or sixties with Graves' hyperthyroidism that later progressed to Graves' ophthalmopathy. V gene TRBV12-3 or TRBV12-4 combines with J gene TRBJ1-6; D not resolved. Material: blood. CDR3 coding DNA: TGTGCCAGCAGTTTAGGCGGACCGGGTCAAATTCACTTT. Protein sequence: CASSLGGPGQIHF.